The entry below gives a single T cell receptor beta chain sequence along with its context. What antigen it recognizes has not been identified. Per-base quality was not reported, and no clone a single base away is much larger than it. The data originate from a study of immune characteristics of hereditary and idiopathic chronic pancreatitis. For context, the study as a whole: Local pancreatic immune cells and TCRbeta repertoires were profiled in hereditary and idiopathic chronic pancreatitis and were compared with control organ donor pancreases. In total, 4 or 5 control pancreases, roughly 7 hereditary chronic pancreatitis pancreases and about 6 idiopathic chronic pancreatitis pancreases underwent TCRbeta sequencing. The gDNA-based approach was selected because the approach required minimal in vitro experimental manipulation of T cells infiltrating the pancreas. Here is what the overall study found, with its caveats: Because patient tissue could be obtained only at the time of TPIAT, immune findings may have been influenced by differences in disease duration. Compared with controls, TCRbeta repertoire diversity was significantly higher and clonality was lower in both chronic pancreatitis groups. The study did not include chronic pancreatitis caused by alcohol use. Among fewer than 15 chronic pancreatitis patients, a positive correlation was found between numbers of productive TCR rearrangements and disease severity scores. Differences in Vbeta-Jbeta gene family usage, including TRBV10, TRBV19, TRBV23 and TRBV5, were found between hereditary and idiopathic chronic pancreatitis.

Patients undergoing total pancreatectomy with islet autotransplantation (TPIAT) were the source of the chronic pancreatitis pancreas tissue. No known history of diabetes was present in the included chronic pancreatitis patients. For TCRbeta sequencing, genomic DNA was extracted directly from bulk pancreas tissue, without T cell sorting. Pancreas tissues were collected consecutively from patients and organ donors at two US centers. Receptor libraries were prepared by the immunoSEQ multiplex PCR assay. From pancreatic genomic DNA, the TCRbeta CDR3 region and adjacent sequences were amplified and sequenced. Concerning the study's data processing: Repertoire diversity was measured as a mean normalized Shannon-Wiener index, alongside productive clonality and productive rearrangement counts. Control and chronic pancreatitis repertoire metrics were compared with the nonparametric Mann-Whitney U test. CDR3beta sequences with identical amino acid composition and length across subjects were defined as shared clonotypes. The immuneACCESS repertoire file appears here via TCRdb, limited to in-frame rearrangements. These files lack a portion of the clones; in checked studies, under half of the deficit traces to unresolved V genes, and the cause of the others is not known. The V and J calls and clone size are taken from that table; D and trimming were inferred from the DNA. Across this sample there are several thousand clones, with about 70% seen only once. The ten largest clonotypes hold roughly 6.6% of the sample.

From a lookup of the germline V gene, CDR1 and CDR2 are SGHRS and YFSETQ. V and J are truncated by 7 bases and 3 bases respectively, leaving an intervening sequence of 19 bases. Its CDR3 holds 15 amino acids, cysteine through phenylalanine. The kept DNA is CDR3 alone, 45 bases in frame from the first base. The material sequenced was pancreas tissue with hereditary chronic pancreatitis. This TCR was recovered from a human donor with chronic pancreatitis. The chain employs TRBV5-1 and TRBJ2-5; TRBD2 is a possible D gene, resting on 7 matching bases. The nucleotide sequence reads TGCGCCAGCGAGACTGGGGGGGCCGGGGAAGAGACCCAGTACTTC. Translated, it gives CASETGGAGEETQYF. The CDR3, completed at both ends by the reference TRBV5-1 and TRBJ2-5 genes, gives the full variable domain KAGVTQTPRYLIKTRGQQVTLSCSPISGHRSVSWYQQTPGQGLQFLFEYFSETQRNKGNFPGRFSGRQFSNSRSEMNVSTLELGDSALYLCASETGGAGEETQYFGPGTRLLVL.